The clone carrying this TCR beta chain has a single count. This sample was included in a study of T cell responses to AZD1222 COVID-19 vaccine. Measured with immunoSEQ multiplex PCR; TCRdb has only the in-frame clones, and not every one. The profile covers some 98,000 clones, with 84% appearing a single time and 12% to 15% taken by the ten largest. Germline CDR1 is KGHSY and CDR2 is FQNENV. The ends were cut back, 6 bases at V and 6 bases at J, with 15 bases in the middle. The CDR3 totals 14 residues. V is TRBV16 and J is TRBJ1-5; the D is unclear. The source material was peripheral blood, sampled 28 days after the second AZD1222 dose. This receptor was obtained from an adult who received the AZD1222 COVID-19 vaccine. The CDR3 loop reads CASRSQGQSQPQHF. CDR3 sequence (DNA): TGTGCCAGCAGATCACAAGGGCAGAGTCAGCCCCAGCATTTT.